The 32 T cell receptor beta chains presented below share a single source sample, sequenced in a study of control samples from healthy donors and cancer patients. Repertoires were generated with immunoSEQ multiplex PCR, while TCRdb's copy carries only in-frame clones and drops some. The sample records around 150,000 clones, 85% to 90% being singletons. Sequencing was done on a sample of blood. These receptors were taken from a man aged 25-40 years in good health.

This clone has a handful of counts. The chain has TRBV20-1 and TRBJ2-1; D not certain. Germline-derived CDR1 and CDR2 are DFQATT and SNEGSKA (reference sequence). Trimming shortened V by 6 bases and J by 2 bases, and 5 bases separated the two germline ends. CDR3 size: 11 residues. The CDR3 DNA follows: TGCAGTGCAGAGACCTACAATGAGCAGTTCTTC. As protein: CSAETYNEQFF.

The V gene is TRBV10-3, the J gene TRBJ2-7, with TRBD1 identical over 7 bases. The CDR3 consists of 13 residues. Trimming cost V 3 bases and J 4 bases; bases outside gene matches: 3. CDR1 and CDR2 (germline): ENHRY, SYGVKD. CDR3 residues: CAISEQGRYEQYF. The CDR3 bases are TGTGCCATCAGTGAACAGGGGCGATACGAGCAGTACTTC.

Worth noting for this clone: Other DNA sequences in this specimen translate into the identical CDR3. The chain recombines TRBV9 with TRBJ1-1; tentative D call: TRBD1 (5 bases). V lost 2 bases and J lost 1, with 9 bases in between. This CDR3 has 14 residues. Germline V CDR1 and CDR2: SGDLS, YYNGEE. The DNA of the CDR3 is TGTGCCAGCAGCGTCACAGGCGAGAACACTGAAGCTTTCTTT. It is translated as CASSVTGENTEAFF.

J is TRBJ1-3 and V is TRBV21-1; the D segment call TRBD1 is taken from the table without a DNA check. TRBV21-1 is a listed pseudogene. The length of the CDR3 is 15 residues. CDR3 amino acids: CASSTSPHQERTIYF. The CDR3 nucleotides read TGTGCCAGCAGTACGTCCCCTCATCAGGAAAGGACCATATATTTT.

This chain links TRBV5-4 with TRBJ2-4; D remains ambiguous. V lost 9 bases and J 2 bases, leaving 18 bases between the germline ends. This CDR3 is built from 15 residues. In germline, CDR1 is SGHNT, CDR2 YYREEE (reference sequence). CDR3 in DNA: TGTGCCACAAATTCCCAGAGTAAAACCAAAAACATTCAGTACTTC. Residues: CATNSQSKTKNIQYF. Full variable domain (missing parts from reference TRBV5-4 and TRBJ2-4): ETGVTQSPTHLIKTRGQQVTLRCSSQSGHNTVSWYQQALGQGPQFIFQYYREEENGRGNFPPRFSGLQFPNYSSELNVNALELDDSALYLCATNSQSKTKNIQYFGAGTRLSVL.

The table lists this clone with a count of one. This sequence joins TRBV5-1 and TRBJ1-1; the match to TRBD1 covers 9 bases. The trim removed 2 bases at V and 0 bases at J, leaving 2 bases unmatched. The CDR3 runs to 15 residues. The germline V gene encodes CDR1 SGHRS and CDR2 YFSETQ. The CDR3 is CASSLTGGMNTEAFF. Written as DNA, the CDR3 is TGCGCCAGCAGCTTAACAGGGGGCATGAACACTGAAGCTTTCTTT.

The chain joins TRBV7-8 to TRBJ2-1, with 8 bases that match TRBD1. V gave up 2 bases and J gave up 5 bases; unmatched junction bases: 8. Germline values: CDR1 SGHVS, CDR2 FQNEAQ. The CDR3 has 16 residues. CDR3 sequence (DNA): TGTGCCAGCAGCTTAACTATCAGGGGGCCTAACAATGAGCAGTTCTTC. Its translation: CASSLTIRGPNNEQFF.

The chain has TRBV7-2 and TRBJ1-1, with 7 bases identical to TRBD1. CDR1 and CDR2 from the germline V gene are SGHTA and FQGNSA. Trimming took 2 bases from V and 5 from J; bases not matched to a gene: 5. This CDR3 is 14 amino acids long. The CDR3, as DNA: TGTGCCAGCAGCTTACAGGGGGATGGGACTGAAGCTTTCTTT. Encoded protein: CASSLQGDGTEAFF.

The chain links TRBV5-6 to TRBJ2-1, with 8 nucleotides matching TRBD2. Germline V gene data show CDR1 as SGHDT and CDR2 as YYEEEE. V was pared by 2 bases and J by 4 bases, with 8 bases of the junction left unmatched. The CDR3 sequence is 16 residues long. The CDR3: CASSFVTSARYNEQFF. The CDR3 DNA reads as TGTGCCAGCAGCTTCGTGACTAGCGCGCGGTACAATGAGCAGTTCTTC. The variable domain in full, with the rest retrieved from reference TRBV5-6 and TRBJ2-1, is DAGVTQSPTHLIKTRGQQVTLRCSPKSGHDTVSWYQQALGQGPQFIFQYYEEEERQRGNFPDRFSGHQFPNYSSELNVNALLLGDSALYLCASSFVTSARYNEQFFGPGTRLTVL.

The gene calls are TRBV4-2 and TRBJ1-3, with D tentatively TRBD1 (6 bases). The CDR3 extends over 17 amino acids. Per germline, CDR1 LGHNA and CDR2 YNFKEQ. Trimming took off 1 base at V and 0 bases at J, with 13 bases between the two ends. The CDR3 loop reads CASSQVAGHFSGNTIYF. As DNA, the CDR3 is TGTGCCAGCAGCCAAGTCGCGGGACACTTCTCTGGAAACACCATATATTTT.

This chain connects TRBV4-3 to TRBJ2-1; TRBD2 is a possible D gene (5 bases). Germline CDR1 reads LGHNA; CDR2 reads YSLEER. This CDR3 is built from 16 residues. V lost 0 bases and J 0 bases, leaving 9 bases between the germline ends. CDR3 sequence reads: CASSQERGSSYNEQFF. The CDR3 DNA follows: TGCGCCAGCAGCCAAGAAAGAGGGAGCTCCTACAATGAGCAGTTCTTC.

This clone was seen once. The chain recombines TRBV7-6 with TRBJ2-2; D ambiguous. The CDR3 is 11 amino acids. The germline gives CDR1 SGHVS, CDR2 FNYEAQ. V gave up 8 bases and J gave up 6 bases, with 7 bases separating them. DNA of the CDR3: TGTGCCAGCCTAGATGCCGGGGAGCTGTTTTTT. Protein product: CASLDAGELFF.

In its sample, this clone was seen once. The V and J genes are TRBV7-2 and TRBJ2-3; D unclear. CDR3 size: 12 residues. Germline V gene sequence: CDR1 SGHTA, CDR2 FQGNSA. V lost 2 bases and J lost 0, with 0 bases in between. The CDR3 nucleotides read TGTGCCAGCAGCTTAAGCACAGATACGCAGTATTTT. Its protein product is CASSLSTDTQYF.

The chain couples TRBV3-1 (or the pseudogene TRBV3-2) to TRBJ1-3; maybe TRBD1 (5 bases). Trimming removed 6 bases at V and 3 bases at J, with 18 bases between. CDR1 and CDR2 (germline): LGHDT, YNNKEL (reference sequence). This CDR3 is built from 16 residues. CDR3 nucleotide sequence: TGTGCCAGCAGTCGCACCGGACGCGGGGGTGGAAACACCATATATTTT. It yields the protein CASSRTGRGGGNTIYF.

V and J are TRBV15 and TRBJ2-7; D gene unclear. The germline V gene has CDR1 LNHNV and CDR2 YYDKDF (reference sequence). With 3 bases removed from V and 2 bases from J, the gap between germline ends came to 14 bases. CDR3 size: 15 residues. The DNA for the CDR3 is TGTGCCACCAGCAGTGGCAGGCTGAATCCCTACGAGCAGTACTTC. Protein sequence: CATSSGRLNPYEQYF.

The rearrangement joins TRBV6-2 or TRBV6-3 to TRBJ2-1; 12 nucleotides align to TRBD2. CDR3 size: 14 residues. J was trimmed by 6 bases and V by 5 bases; bases with no gene match: 2. Germline CDR1 is MNHEY and CDR2 is SVGEGT. Here the CDR3 DNA reads TGTGCCAGCAGTAAACTAGCGGGAGGCAATGAGCAGTTCTTC. Amino acid sequence: CASSKLAGGNEQFF.

This chain joins TRBV2 and TRBJ1-5; D may be TRBD1 (5 bases). The germline V gene has CDR1 SNHLY and CDR2 FYNNEI. Trimming cost V 3 bases and J 4 bases, with 7 bases left between them. The CDR3 totals 13 residues. DNA of the CDR3: TGTGCCAGCAGTGAGCAGGGAAATCAGCCCCAGCATTTT. This translates into CASSEQGNQPQHF.

This clone was found once. V and J are TRBV7-2 and TRBJ2-7; D is ambiguous. CDR3 length: 11 residues. CDR1 is SGHTA and CDR2 is FQGNSA in the germline V gene. The V and J ends lost 4 bases and 7 bases respectively, with 8 bases between them. CDR3 protein: CASSSALEQYF. The CDR3 DNA reads TGTGCCAGCAGCTCCGCATTGGAGCAGTACTTC.

The gene calls are TRBV7-2 and TRBJ2-1; 11 nucleotides match TRBD2. Germline trimming cut 4 bases from V and 6 bases from J; bases unmatched to any gene: 8. The CDR3 loop spans 16 amino acids. Germline V CDR1 and CDR2: SGHTA, FQGNSA. The CDR3 loop reads CASSSASGRTVNEQFF. DNA for the CDR3: TGTGCCAGCAGCTCTGCTAGCGGGAGGACGGTCAATGAGCAGTTCTTC. The entire variable domain, with the rest obtained from reference TRBV7-2 and TRBJ2-1, is as follows: GAGVSQSPSNKVTEKGKDVELRCDPISGHTALYWYRQSLGQGLEFLIYFQGNSAPDKSGLPSDRFSAERTGGSVSTLTIQRTQQEDSAVYLCASSSASGRTVNEQFFGPGTRLTVL.

As DNA, the CDR3 is TGTGCCAGCAGTCCTCTCTCGGTCCCTAATGAAAAACTGTTTTTT. Translating gives CASSPLSVPNEKLFF. The genes are TRBV25-1 and TRBJ1-4; D unresolved. The CDR3 totals 15 residues. The V end lost 5 bases, the J end lost 3 bases, and 13 bases lay between the germline ends. Germline assignment: CDR1 MGHDK and CDR2 SYGVNS.

This clone was picked up one time. This chain connects TRBV5-1 to TRBJ2-3, with 9 positions matching TRBD2. V gave up 3 bases and J gave up 4 bases; unmatched junction bases: 12. This CDR3 is 17 amino acids long. Per germline, CDR1 SGHRS and CDR2 YFSETQ. In DNA, the CDR3 is TGCGCCAGCAGCTCCGCCCCGGGCGGGGGGGCTTCAGATACGCAGTATTTT. This gives the protein CASSSAPGGGASDTQYF.

This chain connects TRBV5-4 to TRBJ2-2; 7 bases fit TRBD2. This CDR3 has 15 amino acids. Losses at the gene ends were 5 bases for V and 4 bases for J; bases not matched to a gene: 8. Per the germline V gene, CDR1 is SGHNT and CDR2 is YYREEE (reference sequence). CDR3 residues: CASRSSWEGTGELFF. CDR3 nucleotides: TGTGCCAGCAGGTCGAGTTGGGAGGGCACCGGGGAGCTGTTTTTT.

The CDR3 nucleotides are TGTGCCAGCAGTGCGGCACAGGCGTCCTATAATTCACCCCTCCACTTT. This sequence encodes CASSAAQASYNSPLHF. The chain employs TRBV27 and TRBJ1-6, with a tentative D call TRBD1 (5 bases). The germline V and J ends were trimmed by 5 bases and 1 base, with 12 bases remaining between them. There are 16 residues in the CDR3. Germline V CDR1 and CDR2: MNHEY, SMNVEV (reference sequence).

J is TRBJ1-2 and V is TRBV5-6; 8 positions match TRBD1. The CDR3 consists of 13 residues. The V segment lost 4 bases and the J segment 6 bases; nucleotides outside the gene matches: 5. Germline V CDR1 and CDR2: SGHDT, YYEEEE. CDR3 DNA sequence: TGTGCCAGCAGCGATACAGGGGGGAATGGCTACACCTTC. Translating it yields CASSDTGGNGYTF.

The chain employs TRBV24-1 and TRBJ1-1; D call uncertain. The CDR3 totals 12 residues. Between the trimmed V and J ends, which lost 0 bases and 10 bases, there was a span of 8 bases. Per germline, CDR1 KGHDR and CDR2 SFDVKD. Written as DNA, the CDR3 is TGTGCCACCAGTGATTTGAGCGGGCCAGCTTTCTTT. Protein: CATSDLSGPAFF.

This clone has only one observation. V gene TRBV10-3 combines with J gene TRBJ1-1, with TRBD1 as a possible D gene (5 bases). V was shortened by 7 bases and J by 8 bases, with 20 bases between the two germline ends. The CDR3 length is 14 residues. CDR1 and CDR2 (germline): ENHRY, SYGVKD. CDR3 residues: CAITVNQGGGEAFF. In DNA, the CDR3 is TGTGCCATCACCGTCAATCAGGGTGGGGGGGAAGCTTTCTTT.

V usage is TRBV28 and J usage is TRBJ2-7, with 10 bases fitting TRBD2. The germline CDR1 and CDR2 sequences are MDHEN and SYDVKM. The CDR3 covers 14 residues. Trimming cost V 6 bases and J 5 bases; bases outside gene matches: 7. This CDR3 is CASRPLAGADEQYF. The CDR3 nucleotides are TGTGCCAGCAGGCCTCTAGCGGGAGCAGACGAGCAGTACTTC.

The chain carries TRBV15 and TRBJ2-3, with D possibly TRBD2 on 6 matching bases. Germline V gives CDR1 LNHNV, CDR2 YYDKDF (reference sequence). V was cut by 0 bases and J by 4 bases, with 11 bases left in between. The length of the CDR3 is 15 residues. The DNA of the CDR3 is TGTGCCACCAGCAGAGACCGGGGGACCTCAGATACGCAGTATTTT. This gives the protein CATSRDRGTSDTQYF.

This clone came up once. The CDR3 here is CAGAPGTGNEKLFF. DNA for the CDR3: TGTGCCGGCGCTCCCGGGACAGGAAATGAAAAACTGTTTTTT. This chain uses TRBV2 with TRBJ1-4, with TRBD1 matching 8 bases. Germline trimming cut 11 bases from V and 5 bases from J; bases unmatched to any gene: 10. The CDR3 runs 14 residues. Germline loops: CDR1 SNHLY, CDR2 FYNNEI.

The V gene is TRBV29-1, the J gene TRBJ1-1; D is ambiguous. This CDR3 spans 12 amino acids. V lost 5 bases, J lost 2 bases, and 9 bases lay in between. From germline, CDR1 is SQVTM and CDR2 ANQGSEA. The CDR3 protein is CSVNIPNTEAFF. The CDR3 coding sequence is TGCAGCGTTAATATCCCAAACACTGAAGCTTTCTTT.

V gene TRBV5-1 combines with J gene TRBJ1-6; weak D call: TRBD1 (5 bases). Germline assignment: CDR1 SGHRS and CDR2 YFSETQ. The CDR3 totals 15 residues. Trimming left V 2 bases short and J 0 bases short, with 6 bases between. Here the CDR3 reads CASSFDSSYNSPLHF. CDR3 in DNA: TGCGCCAGCAGCTTTGACAGCTCCTATAATTCACCCCTCCACTTT.

The genes are TRBV5-1 and TRBJ2-2, with 14 bases that match TRBD2. The CDR3 is made up of 15 amino acids. V lost 3 bases and J lost 6; bases outside the gene matches: 1. Germline CDR1 SGHRS, CDR2 YFSETQ. The CDR3 spells CASSSTSGGAGELFF. The CDR3 DNA is TGCGCCAGCAGCTCGACTAGCGGGGGGGCCGGGGAGCTGTTTTTT.